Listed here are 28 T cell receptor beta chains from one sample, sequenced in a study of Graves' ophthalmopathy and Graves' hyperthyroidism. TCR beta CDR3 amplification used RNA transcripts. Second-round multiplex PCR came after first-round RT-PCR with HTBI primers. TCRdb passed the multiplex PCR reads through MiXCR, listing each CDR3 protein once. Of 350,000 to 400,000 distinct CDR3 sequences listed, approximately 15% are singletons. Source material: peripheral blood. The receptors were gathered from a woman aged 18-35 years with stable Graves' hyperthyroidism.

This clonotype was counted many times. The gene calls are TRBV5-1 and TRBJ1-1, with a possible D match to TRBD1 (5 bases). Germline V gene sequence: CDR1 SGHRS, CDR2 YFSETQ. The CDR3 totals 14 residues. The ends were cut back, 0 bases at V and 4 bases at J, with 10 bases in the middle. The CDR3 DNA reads TGCGCCAGCAGCTTGGTTAGTGGGGGCACTGAAGCTTTCTTT. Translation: CASSLVSGGTEAFF.

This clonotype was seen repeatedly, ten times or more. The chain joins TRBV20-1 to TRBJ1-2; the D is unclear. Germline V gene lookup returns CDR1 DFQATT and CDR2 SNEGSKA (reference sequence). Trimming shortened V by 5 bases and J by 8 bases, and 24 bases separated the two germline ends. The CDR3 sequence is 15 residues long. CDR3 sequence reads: CSARYGKRDRWGYTF. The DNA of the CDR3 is TGCAGTGCTCGCTACGGGAAGCGGGATAGATGGGGCTACACCTTC.

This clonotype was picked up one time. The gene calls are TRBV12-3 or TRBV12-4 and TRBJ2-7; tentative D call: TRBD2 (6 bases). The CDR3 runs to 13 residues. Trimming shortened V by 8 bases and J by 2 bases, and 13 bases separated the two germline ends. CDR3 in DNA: TGTGCCAGCGCTGAAGCGGGCACCTACGAGCAGTACTTC. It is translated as CASAEAGTYEQYF.

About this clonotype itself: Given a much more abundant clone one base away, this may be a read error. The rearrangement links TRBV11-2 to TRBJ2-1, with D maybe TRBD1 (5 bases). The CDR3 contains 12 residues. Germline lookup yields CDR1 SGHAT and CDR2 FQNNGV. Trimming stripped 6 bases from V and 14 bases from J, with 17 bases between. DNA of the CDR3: TGTGCCAGCAGTTCAGGGATTTTAGAGAAGTTCTTC. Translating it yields CASSSGILEKFF.

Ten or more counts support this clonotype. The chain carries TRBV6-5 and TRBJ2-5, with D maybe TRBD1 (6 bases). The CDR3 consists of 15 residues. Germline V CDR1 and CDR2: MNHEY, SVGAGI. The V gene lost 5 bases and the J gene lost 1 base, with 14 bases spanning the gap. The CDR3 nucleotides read TGTGCCAGCAGTAACCCATCAGGGGTCCAAGAGACCCAGTACTTC. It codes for CASSNPSGVQETQYF.

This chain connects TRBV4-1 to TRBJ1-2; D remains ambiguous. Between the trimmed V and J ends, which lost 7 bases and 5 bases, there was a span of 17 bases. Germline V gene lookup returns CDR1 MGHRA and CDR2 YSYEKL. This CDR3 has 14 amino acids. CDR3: CASTPLLEMYGYTF. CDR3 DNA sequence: TGCGCCAGCACCCCACTCTTGGAGATGTATGGCTACACCTTC.

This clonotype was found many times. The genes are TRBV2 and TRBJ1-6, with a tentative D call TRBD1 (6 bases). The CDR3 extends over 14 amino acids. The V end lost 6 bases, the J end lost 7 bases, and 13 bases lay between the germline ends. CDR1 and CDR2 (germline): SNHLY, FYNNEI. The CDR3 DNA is TGTGCCAGCAGCGAGGACAGCCCAAATTCACCCCTCCACTTT. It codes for CASSEDSPNSPLHF.

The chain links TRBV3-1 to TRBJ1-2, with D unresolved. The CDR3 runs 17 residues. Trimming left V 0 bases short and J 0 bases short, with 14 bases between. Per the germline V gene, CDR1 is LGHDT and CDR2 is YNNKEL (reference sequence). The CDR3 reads CASSQDRAQPTNYGYTF. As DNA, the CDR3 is TGTGCCAGCAGCCAAGATAGAGCACAGCCCACTAACTATGGCTACACCTTC.

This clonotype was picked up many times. CDR3 in DNA: TGTGCCACCAGCAGCCCGGGTAGCAATCAGCCCCAGCATTTT. This codes for CATSSPGSNQPQHF. V is TRBV24-1 and J is TRBJ1-5; the D is unclear. This CDR3 spans 14 amino acids. Deletions cut 7 bases from V and 0 bases from J, with 9 bases between. From germline, CDR1 is KGHDR and CDR2 SFDVKD.

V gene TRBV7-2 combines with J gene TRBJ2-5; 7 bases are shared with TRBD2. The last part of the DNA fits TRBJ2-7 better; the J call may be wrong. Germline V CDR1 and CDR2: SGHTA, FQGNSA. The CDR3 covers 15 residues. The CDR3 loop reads CASSLSPAGYYEQYF. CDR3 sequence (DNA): TGTGCCAGCAGCTTAAGCCCAGCGGGATACTACGAGCAGTACTTC.

The CDR3 protein is CASSLMSGSAPSYEQYF. DNA for the CDR3: TGTGCCAGCAGCTTAATGAGTGGGTCAGCCCCTTCCTACGAGCAGTACTTC. The chain carries TRBV7-8 and TRBJ2-7; D gene unclear. The CDR3 runs to 17 residues. Germline CDR1 SGHVS, CDR2 FQNEAQ. The V and J ends lost 2 bases and 1 base respectively, with 18 bases between them.

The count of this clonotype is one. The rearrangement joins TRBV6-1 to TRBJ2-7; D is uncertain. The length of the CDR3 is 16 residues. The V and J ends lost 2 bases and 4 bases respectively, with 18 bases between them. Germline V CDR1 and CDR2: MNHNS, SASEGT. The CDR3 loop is CASSEWEGHRTYEQYF. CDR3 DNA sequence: TGTGCCAGCAGTGAATGGGAAGGGCATAGAACGTACGAGCAGTACTTC.

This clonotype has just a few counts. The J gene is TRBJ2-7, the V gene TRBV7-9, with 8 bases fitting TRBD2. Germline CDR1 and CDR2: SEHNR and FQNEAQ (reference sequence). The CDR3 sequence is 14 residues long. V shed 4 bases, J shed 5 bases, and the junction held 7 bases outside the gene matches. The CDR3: CASSSTGGRNEQYF. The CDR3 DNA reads TGTGCCAGCAGCTCCACGGGGGGGCGAAACGAGCAGTACTTC.

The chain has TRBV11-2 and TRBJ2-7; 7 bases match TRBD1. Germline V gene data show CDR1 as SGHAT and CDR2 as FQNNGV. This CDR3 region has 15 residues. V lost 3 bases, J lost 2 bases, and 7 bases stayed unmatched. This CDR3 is CASSFLTGSTYEQYF. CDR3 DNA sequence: TGTGCCAGCAGCTTCCTGACAGGGTCAACCTACGAGCAGTACTTC.

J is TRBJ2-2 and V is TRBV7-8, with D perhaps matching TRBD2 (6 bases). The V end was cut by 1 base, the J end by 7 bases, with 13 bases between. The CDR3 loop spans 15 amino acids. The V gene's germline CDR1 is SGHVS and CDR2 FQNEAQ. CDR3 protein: CASSLGRGWIGELFF. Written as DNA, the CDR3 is TGTGCCAGCAGCTTAGGTCGGGGGTGGATCGGGGAGCTGTTTTTT.

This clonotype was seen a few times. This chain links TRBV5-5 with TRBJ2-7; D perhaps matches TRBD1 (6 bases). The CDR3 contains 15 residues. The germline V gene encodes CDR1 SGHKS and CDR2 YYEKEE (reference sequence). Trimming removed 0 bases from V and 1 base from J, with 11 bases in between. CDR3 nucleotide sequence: TGTGCCAGCAGCTTGGTGCAGGGGATGTCCTACGAGCAGTACTTC. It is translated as CASSLVQGMSYEQYF.

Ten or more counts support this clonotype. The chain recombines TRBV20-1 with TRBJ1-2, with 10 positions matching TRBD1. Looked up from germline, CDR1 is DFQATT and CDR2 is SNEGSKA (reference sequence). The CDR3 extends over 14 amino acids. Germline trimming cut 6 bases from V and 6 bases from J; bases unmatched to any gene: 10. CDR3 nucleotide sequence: TGCAGTGCGCCGCCACCGGGACAGGGGAATGGCTACACCTTC. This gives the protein CSAPPPGQGNGYTF.

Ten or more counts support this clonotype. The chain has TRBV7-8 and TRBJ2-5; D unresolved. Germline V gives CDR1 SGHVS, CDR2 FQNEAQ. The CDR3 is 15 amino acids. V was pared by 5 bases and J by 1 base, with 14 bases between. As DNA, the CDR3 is TGTGCCAGCAGCCTCCCCCGGCATATCCAAGAGACCCAGTACTTC. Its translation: CASSLPRHIQETQYF.

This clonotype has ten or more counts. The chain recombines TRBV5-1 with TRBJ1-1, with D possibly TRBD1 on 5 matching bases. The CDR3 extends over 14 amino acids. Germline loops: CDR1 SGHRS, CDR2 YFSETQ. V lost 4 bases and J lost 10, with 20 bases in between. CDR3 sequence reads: CASSEPRDPITAFF. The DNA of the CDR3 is TGCGCCAGCAGCGAACCCCGGGACCCCATCACAGCTTTCTTT.

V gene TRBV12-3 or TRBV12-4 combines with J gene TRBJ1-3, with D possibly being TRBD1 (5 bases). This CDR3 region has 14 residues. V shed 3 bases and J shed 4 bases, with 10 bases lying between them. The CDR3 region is CASSFWGPGNTIYF. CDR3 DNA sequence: TGTGCCAGCAGTTTTTGGGGCCCCGGAAACACCATATATTTT.

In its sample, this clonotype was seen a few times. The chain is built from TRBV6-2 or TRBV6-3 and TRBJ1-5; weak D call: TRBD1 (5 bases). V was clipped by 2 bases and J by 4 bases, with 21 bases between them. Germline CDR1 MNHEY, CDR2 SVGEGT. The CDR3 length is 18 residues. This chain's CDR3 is CASSYILGAGMTNQPQHF. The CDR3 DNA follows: TGTGCCAGCAGTTACATTCTCGGGGCAGGGATGACGAATCAGCCCCAGCATTTT.

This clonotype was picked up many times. CDR3 coding DNA: TGCGCCAGCAGCTGGCGACAGTCTACTTCCTACGAGCAGTACTTC. It encodes CASSWRQSTSYEQYF. V is TRBV4-1 and J is TRBJ2-7; D perhaps matches TRBD1 (5 bases). The CDR3 loop spans 15 amino acids. Trimming shortened V by 5 bases and J by 1 base, and 15 bases separated the two germline ends. CDR1 is MGHRA and CDR2 is YSYEKL in the germline V gene.

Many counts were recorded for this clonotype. DNA for the CDR3: TGTGCCAGCAGGCGACAGGGAAAGAGCAATCAGCCCCAGCATTTT. Translating gives CASRRQGKSNQPQHF. V gene TRBV12-3 or TRBV12-4 combines with J gene TRBJ1-5, with 7 bases aligning to TRBD1. This CDR3 spans 15 amino acids. The V gene end was trimmed by 6 bases and the J gene end by 1 base; junction bases not matched to a gene: 6.

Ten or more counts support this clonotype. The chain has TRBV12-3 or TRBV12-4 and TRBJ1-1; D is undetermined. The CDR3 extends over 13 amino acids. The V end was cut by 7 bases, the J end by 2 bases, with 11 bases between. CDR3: CASTESGNTEAFF. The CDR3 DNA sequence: TGTGCCAGCACGGAATCGGGAAACACTGAAGCTTTCTTT.

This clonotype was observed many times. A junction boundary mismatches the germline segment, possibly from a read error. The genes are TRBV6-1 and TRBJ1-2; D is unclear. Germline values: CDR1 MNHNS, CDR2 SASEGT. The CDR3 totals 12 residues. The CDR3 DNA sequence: TGTGCCAGCAGTGAAGCGCTTCGAGGGCTTCACTTC. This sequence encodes CASSEALRGLHF.

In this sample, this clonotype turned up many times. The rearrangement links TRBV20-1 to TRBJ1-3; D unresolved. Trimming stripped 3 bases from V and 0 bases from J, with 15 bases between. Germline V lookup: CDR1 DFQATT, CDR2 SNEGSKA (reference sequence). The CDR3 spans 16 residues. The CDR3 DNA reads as TGCAGTGCTAGGACACTGAACCCTGACTCTGGAAACACCATATATTTT. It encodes CSARTLNPDSGNTIYF.

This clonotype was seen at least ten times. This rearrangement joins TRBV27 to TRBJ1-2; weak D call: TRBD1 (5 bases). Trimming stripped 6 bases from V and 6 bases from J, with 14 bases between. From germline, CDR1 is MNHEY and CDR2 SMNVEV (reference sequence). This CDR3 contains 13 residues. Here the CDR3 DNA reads TGTGCCAGCAGCGTATGGGGCGGGAATGGCTACACCTTC. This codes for CASSVWGGNGYTF.

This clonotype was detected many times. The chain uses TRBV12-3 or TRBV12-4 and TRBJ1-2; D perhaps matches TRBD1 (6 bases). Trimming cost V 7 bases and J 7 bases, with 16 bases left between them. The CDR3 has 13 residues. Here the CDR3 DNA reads TGTGCCAGCAACACTATCTACAGGGCTGGCTACACCTTC. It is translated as CASNTIYRAGYTF.